This T cell receptor beta chain was obtained from a study of cytomegalovirus exposure and HLA in healthy donors. Worth noting for this clone: The antigen is undetermined.

Notes on the study in general: Cytomegalovirus-associated status was assigned to about 160 TCR beta chains.

Researchers ran the PCR with 60 Vbeta and 13 Jbeta primers. TCRdb keeps only in-frame clones here, not all; method: immunoSEQ multiplex PCR. The repertoire includes 110,000 or so clones, around 73% of them detected once, and approximately 5% sits in the top ten. Germline CDR1 and CDR2: SNHLY and FYNNEI. This CDR3 region has 13 residues. V lost 6 bases and J lost 5; bases outside the gene matches: 1. Sequenced material: PBMCs. The clonotype comes from a woman aged 25 to 39 in good health and CMV-seropositive. The rearrangement joins TRBV2 to TRBJ2-5; TRBD2 matches 12 bases. The CDR3 sequence: CASRTSGSETQYF. The DNA for the CDR3 is TGTGCCAGCAGGACTAGCGGGAGCGAGACCCAGTACTTC.